This TCR beta chain is from a study of radiation and T cells in renal cell carcinoma (TCRdb year 2020). About the full investigation: TCR beta sequencing covered roughly 53 samples in total, comprising approximately 25 tumors and about 27 peripheral blood samples. The final blood draw took place at 4 weeks after radiation, the same time as nephrectomy. Across all 50 or so samples, several million unique CDR3 nucleotide sequences encoding about 2.4 million unique CDR3 amino acid sequences were identified. What the authors observed across the whole study: Effects of radiation dose or scheduling on the TCR repertoire could not be addressed with the single-armed trial design. Because no pretreatment tumor biopsies were available, whether clonotypes were present in the tumor at baseline could not be determined. Blood repertoire dynamics were not followed beyond 4 weeks after treatment. Top tumor clonotypes rose in blood from baseline to 2 weeks post-radiation, then contracted by 4 weeks, suggesting transient expansion of tumor-resident clones.

This clone was seen a single time. Its antigen has not been determined. No base quality values were provided; no much bigger clone lies one nucleotide off. The label giving this sample's time point can be read as: blood 4 weeks post-SBRT, at nephrectomy. The sample's treatment or condition, from its label and the paper: 15 Gy SBRT to primary tumor, nephrectomy 4 weeks later. Samples came from a clinical trial, in which primary renal cell carcinomas received 15 Gy stereotactic body radiation therapy followed by nephrectomy 4 weeks later. To follow tumor-enriched clonotypes, serial peripheral blood was collected from radiation-treated patients at baseline and at 2 weeks and 4 weeks after SBRT. Renal cell carcinoma with clear cell pathology was present in all patients. The QIAamp DNA Blood Mini Kit (Qiagen) was used to prepare genomic DNA for TCR sequencing. Samples were included in the analyses only if all quality control checks were passed.

The immunoSEQ kit was used, according to the manufacturer's recommendations, to generate TCR beta libraries from genomic DNA. Library preparation used a first multiplex PCR with proprietary primers, then a second PCR adding unique barcodes, with bead cleanups after each round. A positive control reaction and a negative control reaction, both provided in the kit, were run with every batch of samples. The final libraries were assessed on an Agilent 4200 TapeStation D1000 ScreenTape, pooled by volume, and quantified by qPCR. Sequencing was performed on an Illumina NextSeq500 with a MidOutput 150-cycle cartridge, and 156 Read1 and 15 Index1 cycles were run with kit custom primers. The pooled library was loaded at 0.75 to 1 pM with a 20% PhiX control spike-in. Turning to the authors' computational methods: Vendor-processed data were analyzed in R, with a clonotype defined as all T cells sharing the same CDR3 nucleotide sequence. In the clone abundance analyses, frequencies in each sample were normalized to that sample's 10,000 most abundant clones. Public T cell clones, averaging fewer than five per sample, were removed before analysis. Tumor-enriched and baseline blood-enriched clonotypes were defined by at least a 32-fold difference in abundance between compartments. A beta-binomial differential abundance model was used to identify clonotypes that were expanded or contracted between blood time points. Tumor-blood repertoire similarity was measured with the Baroni-Urbani and Buser coefficient, and groups were compared using two-tailed Wilcoxon tests in R. TCRdb retrieved this table from immuneACCESS and kept in-frame rearrangements only. Not all clones are present; in checked studies, unresolved V genes account for under half, and no reason is known for the remainder. V, J and clone size are those of that table, while D and trimming were read from the DNA. Counted in this sample were tens of thousands of clones; over 80% of them appeared once. More than 2% of the sample goes to the ten largest clones.

The sample here was blood, taken from a patient whose treatment included radiotherapy and nephrectomy. This clonotype originated in an older woman with renal cell carcinoma.

The nucleotide sequence is given as TGTGCCAGCTCACCATTCACAGGGAATTACGAGCAGTACTTC. This codes for CASSPFTGNYEQYF. The chain links TRBV18 with TRBJ2-7, and TRBD1 may be the D gene, going by 6 matching bases. CDR1 and CDR2 were assigned from the germline V gene as KGHSH and LQKENI. Including the terminal cysteine and phenylalanine, the CDR3 comprises 14 residues. The entry retains the CDR3 DNA only, 42 bases that are in frame from base 1. Between the V and J ends, shortened by 2 bases and 4 bases respectively, the junction contains 12 bases.